This T cell receptor (beta chain) is from a study of T cell repertoires in cytomegalovirus infection. Study information: It was the public TCR beta signatures that indicated both CMV infection and matching HLA type.

General study points: Using cumulative public TCR beta family frequency, the authors identified those who carried CMV together with the relevant HLA. In two of eight donors, the top clonotype was HLA-C-restricted CMV-specific.

This clonotype was detected ten times or more. What it binds is unknown. MiXCR, run by TCRdb on the reads, gives a single entry per CDR3 protein. The sample shows about 250,000 distinct CDR3 sequences, 6% to 8% of them seen only once. The CDR3 sequence is 17 residues long. Germline CDR1 is LGHNA and CDR2 is YNFKEQ. J lost 6 bases, V lost 4 bases, and 14 bases had no gene match. Sequenced sample: PBMCs. The chain joins TRBV4-2 to TRBJ2-7, with 11 bases fitting TRBD1. The clonotype was recovered from a human donor in good health (CMV status not recorded). Some clones in this sample may be carry-over from other donors' samples. CDR3 DNA: TGTGCCAGCAGCCGAGGAGGGGCGGGACAGGGGGTTACCGAGCAGTACTTC. Protein: CASSRGGAGQGVTEQYF.